The source of this T cell receptor (beta chain) is a study of cytomegalovirus exposure and HLA in healthy donors. General study points: Most TCR sequences were rare, but some public TCRs occurred in many donors. The tendency of first-cohort TCR clusters to co-occur in the roughly 120 validation repertoires was identified by a subsequent analysis.

The data were produced by immunoSEQ multiplex PCR, yet TCRdb's version contains in-frame clones alone and is incomplete. The profile covers around 60,000 clones, with 90% to 95% appearing a single time and approximately 5% taken by the ten largest. While the first cohort had 500 to 700 subjects, the donors belonged to the separate validation cohort of 120 subjects. For this clone: Its antigen is unidentified.

The CDR3 consists of 12 residues. The chain links TRBV21-1 to TRBJ2-2; TRBD1, the D gene given by the table, was not confirmed from the DNA. TRBV21-1 is a documented pseudogene. The clonotype comes from a woman aged 18 to 35 in good health and CMV-seropositive. The material sequenced was PBMCs. In DNA, the CDR3 is TGTGCCAGCAGCCATTCCCCCGGGGAGCTGTTTTTT. This codes for CASSHSPGELFF.